Reported below is one T cell receptor (beta chain). This table comes from immunoSEQ multiplex PCR, and its TCRdb copy is limited to in-frame clones, with some not included. The sample carries 65,000 to 70,000 clones, approximately 86% recorded once. Trimming stripped 8 bases from V and 2 bases from J, with 12 bases between. CDR3 length equals 13 residues. CDR1 is LNHDA and CDR2 is SQIVND in the germline V gene (reference sequence). The data originate from a study of blood T cell repertoires in COVID-19. The chain employs TRBV19 and TRBJ2-5; maybe TRBD2 (5 bases). The origin of this receptor is a middle-aged man with COVID-19, enrolled during active disease. Source material: peripheral blood. The CDR3 loop reads CASALRGQETQYF. Here the CDR3 DNA reads TGTGCCAGTGCTCTTCGCGGGCAAGAGACCCAGTACTTC.